This entry is about one T cell receptor (beta chain). Germline CDR1 is LGHNT and CDR2 is FRNRAP. This CDR3 spans 13 amino acids. The ends were cut back, 5 bases at V and 8 bases at J, with 12 bases in the middle. The data are from a study of cytomegalovirus exposure and HLA in healthy donors. 13 Jbeta primers and 60 Vbeta primers were used for the PCR. The protocol was immunoSEQ multiplex PCR, while the TCRdb copy is restricted to in-frame clones and leaves out a portion. The table shows around 110,000 clones, with nearly 75% occurring only once. This receptor was obtained from a man aged 25-45 years in good health and CMV-seropositive. The chain carries TRBV12-5 and TRBJ1-4; D gene uncertain. The sequenced sample was PBMCs. The chain's CDR3 is CASGNLRGEKLFF. CDR3 nucleotides: TGTGCTAGTGGTAACCTTCGAGGGGAAAAACTGTTTTTT.